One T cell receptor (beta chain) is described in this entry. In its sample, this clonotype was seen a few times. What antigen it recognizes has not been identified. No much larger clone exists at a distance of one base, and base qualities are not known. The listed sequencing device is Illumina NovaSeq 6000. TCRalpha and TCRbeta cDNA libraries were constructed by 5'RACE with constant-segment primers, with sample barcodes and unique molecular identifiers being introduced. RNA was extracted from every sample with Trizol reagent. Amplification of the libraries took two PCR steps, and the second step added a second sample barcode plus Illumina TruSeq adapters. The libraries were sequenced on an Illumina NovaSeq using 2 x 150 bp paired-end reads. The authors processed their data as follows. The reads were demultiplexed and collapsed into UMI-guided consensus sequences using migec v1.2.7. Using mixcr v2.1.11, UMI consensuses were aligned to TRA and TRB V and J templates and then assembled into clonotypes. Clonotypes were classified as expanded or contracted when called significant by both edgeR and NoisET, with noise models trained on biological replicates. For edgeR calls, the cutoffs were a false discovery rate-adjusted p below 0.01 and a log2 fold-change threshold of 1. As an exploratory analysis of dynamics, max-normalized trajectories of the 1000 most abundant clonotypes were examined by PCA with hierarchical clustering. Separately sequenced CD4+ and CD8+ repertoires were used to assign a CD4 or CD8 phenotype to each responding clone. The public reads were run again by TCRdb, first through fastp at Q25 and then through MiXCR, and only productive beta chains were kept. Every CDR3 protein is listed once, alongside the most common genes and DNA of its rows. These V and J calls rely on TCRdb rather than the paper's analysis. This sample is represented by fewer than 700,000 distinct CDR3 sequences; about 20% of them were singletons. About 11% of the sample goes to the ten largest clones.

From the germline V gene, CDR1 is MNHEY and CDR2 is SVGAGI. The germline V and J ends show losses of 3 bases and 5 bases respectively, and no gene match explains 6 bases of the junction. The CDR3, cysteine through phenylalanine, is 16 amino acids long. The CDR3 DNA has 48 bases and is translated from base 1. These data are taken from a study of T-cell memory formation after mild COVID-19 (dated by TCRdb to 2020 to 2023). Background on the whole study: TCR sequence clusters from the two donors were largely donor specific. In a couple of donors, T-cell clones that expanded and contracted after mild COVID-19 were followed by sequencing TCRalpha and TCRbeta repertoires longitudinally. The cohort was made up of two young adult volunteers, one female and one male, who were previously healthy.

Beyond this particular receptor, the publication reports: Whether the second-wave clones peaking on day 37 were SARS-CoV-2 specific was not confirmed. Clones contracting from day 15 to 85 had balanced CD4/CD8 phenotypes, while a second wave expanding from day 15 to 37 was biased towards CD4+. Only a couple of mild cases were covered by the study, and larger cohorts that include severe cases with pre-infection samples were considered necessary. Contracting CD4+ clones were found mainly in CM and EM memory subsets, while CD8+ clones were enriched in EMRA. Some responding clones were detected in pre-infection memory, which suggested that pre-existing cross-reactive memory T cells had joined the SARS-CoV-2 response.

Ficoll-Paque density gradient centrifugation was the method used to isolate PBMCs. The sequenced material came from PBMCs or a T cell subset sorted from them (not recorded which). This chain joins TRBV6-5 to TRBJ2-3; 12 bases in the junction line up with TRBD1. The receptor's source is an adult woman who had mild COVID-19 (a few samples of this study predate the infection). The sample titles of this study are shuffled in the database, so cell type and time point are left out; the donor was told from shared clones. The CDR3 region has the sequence CASSYGTGGQGDTQYF. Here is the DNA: TGTGCCAGCAGTTATGGGACAGGGGGCCAGGGAGATACGCAGTATTTT.